This T cell receptor (beta chain) was sequenced during a study of blood T cells in healthy people across ages. The study, taken as a whole, reports: Because donor CMV status was unknown, expanded clonotype changes were possibly confounded.

This clonotype turned up a few times. Antigen: not known. PBMCs were isolated at a quantity of at least 6 million per sample. The CDR3 loop spans 16 amino acids. With V trimmed by 2 bases and J by 0 bases, 6 bases remained unmatched. Germline-derived CDR1 and CDR2 are LGHNA and YSLEER. The second PCR ran roughly 7 to 12 cycles with a sample-barcoded 5' primer and J-beta primers. Via MiXCR, TCRdb re-called the 5' RACE reads, giving one row per CDR3 protein. The profile covers around 1,900,000 distinct CDR3 sequences, with 30% to 40% appearing a single time and roughly 23% taken by the ten largest. The clonotype originates from a human donor in good health. The chain couples TRBV4-3 to TRBJ1-1, with TRBD1 matching over 7 bases. Sequenced input: blood. CDR3 in DNA: TGCGCCAGCAGCCAACAGGCCGGGACAGTGAACACTGAAGCTTTCTTT. Translated, it gives CASSQQAGTVNTEAFF.